The source of this T cell receptor beta chain is a study of cytomegalovirus exposure and HLA in healthy donors. With 60 Vbeta and 13 Jbeta primers, the PCR was carried out. The repertoire was sequenced with immunoSEQ multiplex PCR; TCRdb's copy has only in-frame clones and lacks some. The sample has about 130,000 clones, roughly 85% seen once. The CDR3 is made up of 14 amino acids. V lost 7 bases and J 0 bases, leaving 13 bases between the germline ends. Germline loops: CDR1 SNHLY, CDR2 FYNNEI. J is TRBJ2-7 and V is TRBV2; tentatively, D is TRBD1 (6 bases). Source material: PBMCs. The sequence came from a man aged 18 to 29 in good health and CMV-seropositive. The DNA of the CDR3 is TGTGCCAGCACTTTTGGACAGAGCTCCTACGAGCAGTACTTC. Translating gives CASTFGQSSYEQYF. Full variable domain (outside the CDR3, taken from reference TRBV2 and TRBJ2-7): EPEVTQTPSHQVTQMGQEVILRCVPISNHLYFYWYRQILGQKVEFLVSFYNNEISEKSEIFDDQFSVERPDGSNFTLKIRSTKLEDSAMYFCASTFGQSSYEQYFGPGTRLTVT.